This entry describes one T cell receptor (beta chain). Its antigen is not yet known. The junction shows a germline mismatch at one end, possibly a read error. TCRbeta CDR3 regions were amplified from genomic DNA using the immunoSEQ Assay, a bias-controlled multiplex PCR. From the authors' description of their analysis: The number of nucleated cells in each sample was estimated by amplification of reference gene primers within the assay. Sequence reads were collapsed and filtered to measure the absolute abundance of every unique TCRbeta CDR3 rearrangement. For each sample, productive Simpson clonality was calculated by taking the square root of Simpson's diversity index across productive rearrangements. TCRdb took over this immuneACCESS table, retaining in-frame rearrangements with V and J assigned. Such tables are incomplete; in checked studies, under half of the missing clones stem from an unresolved V gene, and the remainder is unexplained. V and J calls and clone size follow that table, whereas D and trimming were derived from the DNA. The sample table contains 250,000 to 350,000 clones; only one count was recorded for 84% of them. Clones ranked in the top ten supply over 1.3% of the sample.

In Seattle, one collaborating source enrolled patients while the infection was active and tracked those patients longitudinally over the course of disease. Whole blood was collected in K2EDTA tubes by collaborating institutions according to the institutions' own protocols. For TCRbeta analysis, collaborator samples were shipped as frozen whole blood, as isolated PBMCs, or as DNA extracted from either sample type. CDR1 SGHRS and CDR2 YFSETQ were looked up in the germline V gene. Counted from cysteine to phenylalanine, this CDR3 has 14 amino acids. Of all the DNA, just the CDR3 is kept, 42 bases in frame from base 1. This specimen comes from a study of blood T cell repertoires in COVID-19 (dated by TCRdb to the early 2020s). Context from the whole study: Samples from collaborators originated in the United States, Italy and Spain and spanned both the acute and convalescent phases of COVID-19. The prospective study material was composed of cDNA or gDNA derived from T cells, B-cell-depleted T cells, or PBMCs. Deeply sampled blood TCRbeta repertoires from subjects exposed to, actively infected with, or recovered from COVID-19 were included in the dataset. A freely available public database, intended as a resource for researchers studying the immune response to SARS-CoV-2, is where the repertoires were released. The samples were drawn from the first 160 participants of the ongoing ImmuneRACE study and from 1,254 subjects provided by 6 global collaborators. The sample metadata nearly always contained a de-identified subject ID, COVID-19 status, age in years and sex. Where HLA class I and class II types were available, the types were taken from metadata supplied by the sample provider, not from assay-based typing. Paper-wide results and their limitations: The quantity of clinical and demographic metadata differed by source and by participant and was supplied without curation.

The sequencing sample was made of peripheral blood. The V and J genes are TRBV5-1 and TRBJ2-7; 9 junctional bases match TRBD2. The sequence derives from a human donor with COVID-19, enrolled during active disease. The donor label of this sample is uncertain. The nucleotide sequence reads TGCGCCAGCGGATCTGAGGGACAGACAAGGGGACTAGCTTTC. Its coded protein is CASGSEGQTRGLAF. This CDR3, with the reference TRBV5-1 and TRBJ2-7 proteins standing in past its ends, gives the full variable domain KAGVTQTPRYLIKTRGQQVTLSCSPISGHRSVSWYQQTPGQGLQFLFEYFSETQRNKGNFPGRFSGRQFSNSRSEMNVSTLELGDSALYLCASGSEGQTRGLAFGPGTRLTVT.